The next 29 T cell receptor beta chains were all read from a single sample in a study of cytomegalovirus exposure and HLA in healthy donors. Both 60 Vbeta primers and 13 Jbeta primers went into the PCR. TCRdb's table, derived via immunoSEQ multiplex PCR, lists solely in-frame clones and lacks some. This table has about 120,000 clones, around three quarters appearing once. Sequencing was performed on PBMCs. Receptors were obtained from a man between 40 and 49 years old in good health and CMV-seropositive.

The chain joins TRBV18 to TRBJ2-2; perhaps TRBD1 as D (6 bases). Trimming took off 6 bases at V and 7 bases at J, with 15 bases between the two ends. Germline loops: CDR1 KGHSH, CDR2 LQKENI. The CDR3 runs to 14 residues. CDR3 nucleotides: TGTGCCAGCTCCCGCGACAGGACCTACGGGGAGCTGTTTTTT. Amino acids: CASSRDRTYGELFF. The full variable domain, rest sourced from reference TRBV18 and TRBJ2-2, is NAGVMQNPRHLVRRRGQEARLRCSPMKGHSHVYWYRQLPEEGLKFMVYLQKENIIDESGMPKERFSAEFPKEGPSILRIQQVVRGDSAAYFCASSRDRTYGELFFGEGSRLTVL.

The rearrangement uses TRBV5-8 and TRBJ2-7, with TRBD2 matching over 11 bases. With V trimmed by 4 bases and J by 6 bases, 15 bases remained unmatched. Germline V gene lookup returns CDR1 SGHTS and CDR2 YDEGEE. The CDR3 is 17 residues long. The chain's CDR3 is CASSRPITGLADREQYF. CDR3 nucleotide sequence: TGTGCCAGCAGCCGCCCTATTACGGGACTAGCGGATCGCGAGCAGTACTTC.

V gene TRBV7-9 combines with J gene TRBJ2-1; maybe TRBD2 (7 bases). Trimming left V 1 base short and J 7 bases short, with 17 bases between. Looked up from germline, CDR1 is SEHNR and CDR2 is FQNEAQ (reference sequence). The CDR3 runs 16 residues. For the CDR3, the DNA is TGTGCCAGCAGCTTAGGATCGGGGGGCCAGGGGAATGAGCAGTTCTTC. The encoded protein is CASSLGSGGQGNEQFF. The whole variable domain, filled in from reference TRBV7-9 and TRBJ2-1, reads DTGVSQNPRHKITKRGQNVTFRCDPISEHNRLYWYRQTLGQGPEFLTYFQNEAQLEKSRLLSDRFSAERPKGSFSTLEIQRTEQGDSAMYLCASSLGSGGQGNEQFFGPGTRLTVL.

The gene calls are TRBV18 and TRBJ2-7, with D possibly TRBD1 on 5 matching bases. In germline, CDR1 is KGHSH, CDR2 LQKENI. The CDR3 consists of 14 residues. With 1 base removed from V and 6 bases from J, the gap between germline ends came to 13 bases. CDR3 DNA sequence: TGTGCCAGCTCACCACTGCAGGGTGAAGCCGAGCAGTACTTC. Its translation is CASSPLQGEAEQYF. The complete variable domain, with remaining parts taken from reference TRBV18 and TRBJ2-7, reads NAGVMQNPRHLVRRRGQEARLRCSPMKGHSHVYWYRQLPEEGLKFMVYLQKENIIDESGMPKERFSAEFPKEGPSILRIQQVVRGDSAAYFCASSPLQGEAEQYFGPGTRLTVT.

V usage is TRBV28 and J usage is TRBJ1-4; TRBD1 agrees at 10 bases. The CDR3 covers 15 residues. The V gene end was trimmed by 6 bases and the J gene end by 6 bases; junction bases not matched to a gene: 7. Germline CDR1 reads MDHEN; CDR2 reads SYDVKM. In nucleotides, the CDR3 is TGTGCCAGCAGCCAAGGCGGGACAGGGGATGAAAAACTGTTTTTT. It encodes CASSQGGTGDEKLFF.

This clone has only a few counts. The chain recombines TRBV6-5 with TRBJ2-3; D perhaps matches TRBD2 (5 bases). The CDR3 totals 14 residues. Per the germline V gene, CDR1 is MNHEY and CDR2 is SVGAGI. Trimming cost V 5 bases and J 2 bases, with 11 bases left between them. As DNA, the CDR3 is TGTGCCAGCAGTGAAGTGGGAGTCACAGATACGCAGTATTTT. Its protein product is CASSEVGVTDTQYF.

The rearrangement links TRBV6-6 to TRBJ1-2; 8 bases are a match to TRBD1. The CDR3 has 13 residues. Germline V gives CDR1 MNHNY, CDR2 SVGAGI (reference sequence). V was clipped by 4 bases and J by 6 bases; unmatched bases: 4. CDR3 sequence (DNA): TGTGCCAGCAGTTCTCAGGGGGCTGATGGCTACACCTTC. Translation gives CASSSQGADGYTF.

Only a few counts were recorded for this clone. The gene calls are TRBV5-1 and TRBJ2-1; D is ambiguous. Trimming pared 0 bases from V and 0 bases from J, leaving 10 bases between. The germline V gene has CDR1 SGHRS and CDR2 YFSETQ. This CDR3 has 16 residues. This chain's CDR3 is CASSLAGSSSYNEQFF. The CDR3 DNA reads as TGCGCCAGCAGCTTGGCCGGGTCGAGCTCCTACAATGAGCAGTTCTTC.

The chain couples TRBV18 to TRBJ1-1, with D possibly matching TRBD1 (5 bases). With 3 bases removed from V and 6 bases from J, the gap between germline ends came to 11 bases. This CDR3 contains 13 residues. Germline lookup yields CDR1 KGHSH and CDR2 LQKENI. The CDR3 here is CASSPDGGSEAFF. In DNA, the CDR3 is TGTGCCAGCTCACCGGATGGGGGGTCTGAAGCTTTCTTT.

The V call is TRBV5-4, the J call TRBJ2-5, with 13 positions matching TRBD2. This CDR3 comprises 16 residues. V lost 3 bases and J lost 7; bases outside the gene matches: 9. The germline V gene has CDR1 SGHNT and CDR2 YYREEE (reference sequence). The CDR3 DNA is TGTGCCAGCAGCTCAGGACTAGCGGGGGCGGAATGGACCCAGTACTTC. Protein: CASSSGLAGAEWTQYF. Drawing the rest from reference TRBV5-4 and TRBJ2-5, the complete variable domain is ETGVTQSPTHLIKTRGQQVTLRCSSQSGHNTVSWYQQALGQGPQFIFQYYREEENGRGNFPPRFSGLQFPNYSSELNVNALELDDSALYLCASSSGLAGAEWTQYFGPGTRLLVL.

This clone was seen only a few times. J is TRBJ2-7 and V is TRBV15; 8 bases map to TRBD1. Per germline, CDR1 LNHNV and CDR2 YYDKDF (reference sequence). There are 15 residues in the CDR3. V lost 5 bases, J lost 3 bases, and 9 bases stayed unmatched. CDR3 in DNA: TGTGCCACCAGCCATCCGGGACAGGCCGTCTACGAGCAGTACTTC. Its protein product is CATSHPGQAVYEQYF.

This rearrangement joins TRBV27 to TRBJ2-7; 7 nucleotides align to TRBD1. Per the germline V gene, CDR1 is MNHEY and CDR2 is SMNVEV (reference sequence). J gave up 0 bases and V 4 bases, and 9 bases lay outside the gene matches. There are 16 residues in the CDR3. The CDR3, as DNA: TGTGCCAGCAGTTCGGTGGGGACAGACCTCTCCTACGAGCAGTACTTC. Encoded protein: CASSSVGTDLSYEQYF.

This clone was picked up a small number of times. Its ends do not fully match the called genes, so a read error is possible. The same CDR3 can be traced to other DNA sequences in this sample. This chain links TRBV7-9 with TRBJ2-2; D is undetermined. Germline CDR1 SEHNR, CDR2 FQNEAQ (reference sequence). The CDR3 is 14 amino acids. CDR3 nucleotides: TGCGCCAGCAGCCGATTAGCCAGATCCGGGGAGCTGTTTTTT. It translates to CASSRLARSGELFF. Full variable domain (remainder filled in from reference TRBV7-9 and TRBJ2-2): DTGVSQNPRHKITKRGQNVTFRCDPISEHNRLYWYRQTLGQGPEFLTYFQNEAQLEKSRLLSDRFSAERPKGSFSTLEIQRTEQGDSAMYLCASSRLARSGELFFGEGSRLTVL.

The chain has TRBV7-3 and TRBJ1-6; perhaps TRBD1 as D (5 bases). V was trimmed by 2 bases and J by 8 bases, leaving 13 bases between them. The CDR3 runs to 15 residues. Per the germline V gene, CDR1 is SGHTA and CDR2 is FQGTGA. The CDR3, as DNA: TGTGCCAGCAGCTTATCCGGGGGGGTTGATTCACCCCTCCACTTT. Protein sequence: CASSLSGGVDSPLHF.

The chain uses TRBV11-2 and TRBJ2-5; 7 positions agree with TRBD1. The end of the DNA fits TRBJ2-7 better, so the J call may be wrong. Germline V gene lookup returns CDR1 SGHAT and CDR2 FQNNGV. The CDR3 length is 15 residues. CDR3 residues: CASSPYEGQHYEQYF. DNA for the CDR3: TGTGCCAGCAGCCCTTACGAGGGACAGCACTACGAGCAGTACTTC.

In DNA, the CDR3 is TGTGCCAGCTCACCACCGAGACTAGCGCTAAACGAGCAGTACTTC. Translating it yields CASSPPRLALNEQYF. The genes are TRBV18 and TRBJ2-7, with 8 bases matching TRBD2. V gave up 0 bases and J gave up 5 bases; unmatched junction bases: 6. CDR3 length: 15 amino acids. Germline V gene sequence: CDR1 KGHSH, CDR2 LQKENI. Complete variable domain (other parts from reference TRBV18 and TRBJ2-7): NAGVMQNPRHLVRRRGQEARLRCSPMKGHSHVYWYRQLPEEGLKFMVYLQKENIIDESGMPKERFSAEFPKEGPSILRIQQVVRGDSAAYFCASSPPRLALNEQYFGPGTRLTVT.

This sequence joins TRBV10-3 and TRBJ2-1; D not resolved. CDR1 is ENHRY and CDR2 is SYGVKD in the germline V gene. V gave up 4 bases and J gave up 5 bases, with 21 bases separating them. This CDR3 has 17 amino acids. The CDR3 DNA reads TGTGCCATCAGTGGCCTCGGCCTCCTGGAGACCCACAATGAGCAGTTCTTC. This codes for CAISGLGLLETHNEQFF.

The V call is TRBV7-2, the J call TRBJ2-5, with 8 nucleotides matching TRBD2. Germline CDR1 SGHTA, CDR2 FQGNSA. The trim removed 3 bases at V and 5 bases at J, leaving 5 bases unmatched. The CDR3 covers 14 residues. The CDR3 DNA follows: TGTGCCAGCAGCTTGATCGGCGGGGGGGAGACCCAGTACTTC. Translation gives CASSLIGGGETQYF.

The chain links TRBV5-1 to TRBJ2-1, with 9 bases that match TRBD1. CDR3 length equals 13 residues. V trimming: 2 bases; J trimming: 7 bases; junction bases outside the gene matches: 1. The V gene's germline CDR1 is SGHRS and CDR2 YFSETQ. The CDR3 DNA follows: TGCGCCAGCAGCTTTGACAGGGGGAATGAGCAGTTCTTC. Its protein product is CASSFDRGNEQFF.

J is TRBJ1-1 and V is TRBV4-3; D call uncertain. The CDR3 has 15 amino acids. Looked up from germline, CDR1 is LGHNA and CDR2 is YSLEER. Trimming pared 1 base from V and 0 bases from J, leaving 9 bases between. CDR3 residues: CASSQGSRVNTEAFF. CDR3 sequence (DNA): TGCGCCAGCAGCCAAGGGAGCCGGGTGAACACTGAAGCTTTCTTT.

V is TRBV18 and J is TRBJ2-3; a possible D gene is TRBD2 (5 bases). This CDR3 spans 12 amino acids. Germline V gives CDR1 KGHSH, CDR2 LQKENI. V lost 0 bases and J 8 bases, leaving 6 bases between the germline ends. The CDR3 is CASSPPRGTQYF. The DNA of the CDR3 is TGTGCCAGCTCACCACCTCGGGGTACGCAGTATTTT. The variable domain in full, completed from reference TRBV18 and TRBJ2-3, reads NAGVMQNPRHLVRRRGQEARLRCSPMKGHSHVYWYRQLPEEGLKFMVYLQKENIIDESGMPKERFSAEFPKEGPSILRIQQVVRGDSAAYFCASSPPRGTQYFGPGTRLTVL.

The CDR3 sequence is CASSQELTPRSSYEQYF. In DNA, the CDR3 is TGCGCCAGCAGCCAAGAACTAACCCCTAGGAGCTCCTACGAGCAGTACTTC. The rearrangement joins TRBV4-3 to TRBJ2-7; D not certain. Germline CDR1 LGHNA, CDR2 YSLEER. The CDR3 contains 17 residues. V lost 0 bases to trimming and J lost 0 bases, with 15 bases between them.

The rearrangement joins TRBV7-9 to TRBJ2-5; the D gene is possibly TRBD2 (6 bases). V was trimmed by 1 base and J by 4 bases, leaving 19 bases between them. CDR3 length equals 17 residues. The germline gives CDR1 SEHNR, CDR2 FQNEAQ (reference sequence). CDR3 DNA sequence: TGTGCCAGCAGCTTAGGCGGGATGACTATAAGCACAGAGACCCAGTACTTC. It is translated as CASSLGGMTISTETQYF.

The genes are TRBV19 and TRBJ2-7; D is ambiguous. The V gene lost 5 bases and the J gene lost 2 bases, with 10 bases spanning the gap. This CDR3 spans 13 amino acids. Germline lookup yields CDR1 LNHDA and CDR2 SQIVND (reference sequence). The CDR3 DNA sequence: TGTGCCAGTAGTTACACAGTTGCCTACGAGCAGTACTTC. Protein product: CASSYTVAYEQYF.

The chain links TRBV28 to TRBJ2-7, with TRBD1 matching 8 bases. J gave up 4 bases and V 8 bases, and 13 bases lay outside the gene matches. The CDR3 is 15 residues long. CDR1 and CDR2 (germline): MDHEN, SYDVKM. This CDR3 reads CASSTMDRVLYEQYF. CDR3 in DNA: TGTGCCAGCTCCACAATGGACAGGGTATTATACGAGCAGTACTTC.

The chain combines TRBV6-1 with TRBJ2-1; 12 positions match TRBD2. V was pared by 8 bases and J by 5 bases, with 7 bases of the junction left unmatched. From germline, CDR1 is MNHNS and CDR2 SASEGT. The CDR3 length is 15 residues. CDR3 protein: CASGRTSGENNEQFF. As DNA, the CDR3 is TGTGCCAGCGGACGGACTAGCGGGGAGAACAATGAGCAGTTCTTC.

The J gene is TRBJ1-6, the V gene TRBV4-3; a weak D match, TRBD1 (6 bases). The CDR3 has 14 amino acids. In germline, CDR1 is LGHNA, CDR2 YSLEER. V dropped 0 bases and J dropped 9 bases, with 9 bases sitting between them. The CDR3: CASSQDRGTSPLHF. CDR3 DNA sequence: TGCGCCAGCAGCCAAGACAGGGGAACTTCACCCCTCCACTTT.

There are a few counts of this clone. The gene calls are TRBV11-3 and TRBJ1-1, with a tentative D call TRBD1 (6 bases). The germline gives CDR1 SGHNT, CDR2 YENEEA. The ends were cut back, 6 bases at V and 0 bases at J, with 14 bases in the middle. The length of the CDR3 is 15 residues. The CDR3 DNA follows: TGTGCCAGCAGGCGTCACAGGGCCATGAACACTGAAGCTTTCTTT. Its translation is CASRRHRAMNTEAFF.

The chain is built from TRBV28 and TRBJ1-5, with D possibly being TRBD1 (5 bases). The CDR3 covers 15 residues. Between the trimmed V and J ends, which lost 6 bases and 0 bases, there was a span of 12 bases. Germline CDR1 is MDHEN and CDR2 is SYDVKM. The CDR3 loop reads CASRTQGYSNQPQHF. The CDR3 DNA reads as TGTGCCAGCAGAACTCAGGGATATAGCAATCAGCCCCAGCATTTT.